The present entry profiles one T cell receptor beta chain with its context. The sample contains more than one DNA sequence encoding this CDR3. This record comes from a study of shared clonotypes between healthy human individuals. Profiling relied on immunoSEQ multiplex PCR, and the TCRdb table lists in-frame clones only, not all of them. The sample holds approximately 2,000,000 clones, 93% seen once. Naive CD8 cells lacked CD45RO and underwent positive selection for CCR7, leaving out terminally differentiated effector memory CD45RA+ cells. Germline CDR1 is LNHDA and CDR2 is SQIVND (reference sequence). The length of the CDR3 is 15 residues. Between the trimmed V and J ends, which lost 1 base and 2 bases, there was a span of 10 bases.

The sequence was obtained from a man between 18 and 29 years old in good health. Some clones in this sample may be carry-over from other donors' samples. The rearrangement links TRBV19 to TRBJ2-3; D may be TRBD1 or TRBD2 (5 bases each). Material: naive CD8+ T cells from PBMCs. The CDR3 loop is CASSIGGTLTDTQYF. DNA for the CDR3: TGTGCCAGTAGTATAGGGGGGACCCTCACAGATACGCAGTATTTT.